This T cell receptor (beta chain) was identified during a study of Ad26.COV2.S vaccination and SARS-CoV-2 variants. Method: immunoSEQ multiplex PCR; TCRdb's copy keeps in-frame clones and lacks some. Seen here are 430,000 or so clones, roughly nine tenths observed once, and the top ten hold just over 2.5%. Treatment described: some 20 received Ad26.COV2.S at low or high dose, single or two shots; about 5 received placebo; per-sample allocation not given. Collection of the samples took place on day 63 after the first injection of vaccine or placebo. At a Boston site, the person donating was an adult of 18-55 years. SARS-CoV-2 spike from the Wuhan strain was encoded by the vaccine, an Ad26 vector. The source was peripheral blood, collected in a trial of Ad26.COV2.S vaccine versus placebo. The TCR sequence derives from a person between 18 and 60 years old who received the Ad26.COV2.S COVID-19 vaccine or a placebo.

The CDR3 region is CASSWALGADTQYF. CDR3 nucleotides: TGTGCCAGCTCTTGGGCCCTGGGGGCAGATACGCAGTATTTT. V usage is TRBV18 and J usage is TRBJ2-3; D tentatively reads TRBD1 or TRBD2 (5 bases each). This CDR3 spans 14 amino acids. Trimming pared 6 bases from V and 4 bases from J, leaving 14 bases between. Germline assignment: CDR1 KGHSH and CDR2 LQKENI. Full variable domain (outside the CDR3, taken from reference TRBV18 and TRBJ2-3): NAGVMQNPRHLVRRRGQEARLRCSPMKGHSHVYWYRQLPEEGLKFMVYLQKENIIDESGMPKERFSAEFPKEGPSILRIQQVVRGDSAAYFCASSWALGADTQYFGPGTRLTVL.